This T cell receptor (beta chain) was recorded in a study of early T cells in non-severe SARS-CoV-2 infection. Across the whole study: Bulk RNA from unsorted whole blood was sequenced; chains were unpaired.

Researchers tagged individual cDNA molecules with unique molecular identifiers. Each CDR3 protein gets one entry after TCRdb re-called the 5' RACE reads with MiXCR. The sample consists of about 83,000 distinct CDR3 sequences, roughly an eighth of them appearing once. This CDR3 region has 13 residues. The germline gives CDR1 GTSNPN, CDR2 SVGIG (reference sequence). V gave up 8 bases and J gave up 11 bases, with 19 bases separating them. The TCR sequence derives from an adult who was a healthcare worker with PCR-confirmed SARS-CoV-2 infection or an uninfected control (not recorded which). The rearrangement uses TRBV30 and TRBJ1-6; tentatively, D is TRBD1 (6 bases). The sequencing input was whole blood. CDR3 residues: CALFEPDSTPLHF. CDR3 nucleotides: TGTGCCCTGTTTGAACCGGACAGCACACCCCTCCACTTT.